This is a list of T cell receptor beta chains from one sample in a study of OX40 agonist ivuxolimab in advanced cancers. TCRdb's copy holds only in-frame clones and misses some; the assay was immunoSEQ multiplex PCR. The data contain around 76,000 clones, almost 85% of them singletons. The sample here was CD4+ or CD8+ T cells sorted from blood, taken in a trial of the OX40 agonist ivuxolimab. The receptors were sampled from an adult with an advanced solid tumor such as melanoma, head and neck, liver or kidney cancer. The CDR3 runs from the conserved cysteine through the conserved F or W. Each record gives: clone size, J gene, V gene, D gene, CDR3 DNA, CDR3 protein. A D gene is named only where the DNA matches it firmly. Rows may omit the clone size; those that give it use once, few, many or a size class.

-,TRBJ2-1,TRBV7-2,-,TGTGCCAGCAGCAGAACAGGGAATGACGTTCGAGGTGAGCAGTTCTTC,CASSRTGNDVRGEQFF
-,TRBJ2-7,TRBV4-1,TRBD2,TGCGCCAGCAGCCAAGATGCTAGCGGGGGGCTGTTATACGAGCAGTACTTC,CASSQDASGGLLYEQYF
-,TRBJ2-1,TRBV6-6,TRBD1,TGTGCCAGCAGTCCGGGACAGTACAATGAGCAGTTCTTC,CASSPGQYNEQFF
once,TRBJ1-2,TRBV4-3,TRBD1,TGCGCCAGCAGCCAAGGAGGACAGGGCCCTGACTATGGCTACACCTTC,CASSQGGQGPDYGYTF
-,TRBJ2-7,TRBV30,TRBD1,TGTGCCTGGGACAGGGGTCGGGCCTACGAGCAGTACTTC,CAWDRGRAYEQYF
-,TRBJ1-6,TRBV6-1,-,TGTGCCAGCAGTGAGCAGGGTTCGTATAATTCACCCCTCCACTTT,CASSEQGSYNSPLHF
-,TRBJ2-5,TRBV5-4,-,TGTGCCAGCAGCTCCCTAAAAGCGCGCGGGGAACAAGAGACCCAGTACTTC,CASSSLKARGEQETQYF
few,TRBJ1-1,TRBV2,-,TGTGCCAGCAGTGAACGACACGGGGGGCTGAACACTGAAGCTTTCTTT,CASSERHGGLNTEAFF
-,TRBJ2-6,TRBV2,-,TGTGCCAGCAGTCGACGGCCCGCTTCTGGGGCCAACGTCCTGACTTTC,CASSRRPASGANVLTF
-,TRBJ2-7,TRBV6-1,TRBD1,TGTGCCAGCAGAGAGCAGGGGGCACCCTACGAGCAGTACTTC,CASREQGAPYEQYF
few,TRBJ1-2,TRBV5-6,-,TGTGCCAGCAGCTACCAGGGGTCGGGTGTTGTTTATGGCTACACCTTC,CASSYQGSGVVYGYTF
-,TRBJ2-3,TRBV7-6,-,TGTGCCGCGTCTCGCAGGCCAACGGATACGCAGTATTTT,CAASRRPTDTQYF
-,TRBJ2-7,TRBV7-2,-,TGTGCCAGCAGCTTAGGGGGGGCCGCCACCTACGAGCAGTACTTC,CASSLGGAATYEQYF
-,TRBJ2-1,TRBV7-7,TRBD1,TGTGCTAGCAGCTTAGAACAGGGGAATGAGCAGTTCTTC,CASSLEQGNEQFF
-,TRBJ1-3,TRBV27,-,TGTGCCAGCAGTTTAAAAGGTTTTGCGGGAAACACCATATATTTT,CASSLKGFAGNTIYF
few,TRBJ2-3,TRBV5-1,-,TGCGCCAGCAGCTTGGAAGGGAGCACAGATACGCAGTATTTT,CASSLEGSTDTQYF
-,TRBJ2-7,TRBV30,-,TGTGCCTGGAGTGTACAGCGCTCCTACGAGCAGTACTTC,CAWSVQRSYEQYF
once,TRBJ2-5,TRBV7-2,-,TGTGCCAGCAGCCGTGGGCGAGAGACCCAGTACTTC,CASSRGRETQYF
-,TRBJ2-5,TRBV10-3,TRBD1,TGTGCCACCTCGGACAGGGGGCAGGGGGAGACCCAGTACTTC,CATSDRGQGETQYF
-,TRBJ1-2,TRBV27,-,TGTGCCAGCAGTTTAATTGGCGGCCCTAACTATGGCTACACCTTC,CASSLIGGPNYGYTF
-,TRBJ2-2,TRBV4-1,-,TGCGCCAGCAGCCAAGAGTCCCCCACCGGGGAGCTGTTTTTT,CASSQESPTGELFF
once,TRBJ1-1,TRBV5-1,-,TGCGCCAGCAGCACAGTTGCGGGATCGAACACTGAAGCTTTCTTT,CASSTVAGSNTEAFF
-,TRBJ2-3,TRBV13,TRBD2,TGTGCCAGCAGCCCCATTCTCCTAGCGGGGGAAACCCTTGCCTCCACAGATACGCAGTATTTT,CASSPILLAGETLASTDTQYF
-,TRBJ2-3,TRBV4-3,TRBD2,TGCGCCAGCAGCCAAGATAGCGGGAAGAAGGATACGCAGTATTTT,CASSQDSGKKDTQYF
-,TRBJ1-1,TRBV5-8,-,TGTGCCAGCAGCTTGCAGTATTCGAACACTGAAGCTTTCTTT,CASSLQYSNTEAFF
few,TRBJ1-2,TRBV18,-,TGTGCCAGCTCACCAAGGCCAGACCTTTCGGAGATCACCTTC,CASSPRPDLSEITF
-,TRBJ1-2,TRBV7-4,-,TGTGCCAGCAGCTTAGCGAAAGGGGCGGACTATGGCTACACCTTC,CASSLAKGADYGYTF
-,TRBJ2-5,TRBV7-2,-,TGTGCCAGCAGTCGGGTCCGGGGTGAGGAGACCCAGTACTTC,CASSRVRGEETQYF
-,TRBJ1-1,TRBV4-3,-,TGCGCCAGCAGCAACACGGGGGGATTAAGGACTGAAGCTTTCTTT,CASSNTGGLRTEAFF
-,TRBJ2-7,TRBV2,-,TGTGCCAGCACCGGTGGCACCTCAAACGAGCAGTACTTC,CASTGGTSNEQYF
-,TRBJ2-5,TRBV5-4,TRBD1,TGTGCCAGCAGCTTAGGGGACAGGGTCCAGGAGACCCAGTACTTC,CASSLGDRVQETQYF
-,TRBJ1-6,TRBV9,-,TGTGCCAGCAGCCTTCGCCAGTCCAATTCACCCCTCCACTTT,CASSLRQSNSPLHF
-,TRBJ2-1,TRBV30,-,TGTGCCTGGAGTGTAAATGGCCATGGCGAGCAGTTCTTC,CAWSVNGHGEQFF
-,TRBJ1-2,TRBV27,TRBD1,TGTGCCAGCAGGAGTTTCACAGGGGGCCAAGCTAACTATGGCTACACCTTC,CASRSFTGGQANYGYTF
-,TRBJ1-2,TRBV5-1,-,TGCGCCAGCAGCTTCGACAGGAGGGGCTACACCTTC,CASSFDRRGYTF
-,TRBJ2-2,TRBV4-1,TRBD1,TGCGCCAGCAGCCAGGCCGGGACAGGGGTCCCCGGGGAGCTGTTTTTT,CASSQAGTGVPGELFF
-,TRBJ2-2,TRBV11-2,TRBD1,TGTGCCAGCAGCCTAGACAGGGTGACCGGGGAGCTGTTTTTT,CASSLDRVTGELFF
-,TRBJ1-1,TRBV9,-,TGTGCCAGCAGCGCAACAGGTTATAACACTGAAGCTTTCTTT,CASSATGYNTEAFF
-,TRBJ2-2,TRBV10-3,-,TGTGCCATCAACCAGGGAACCGGGGAGCTGTTTTTT,CAINQGTGELFF
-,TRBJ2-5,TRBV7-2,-,TGTGCCAGCAGCTTTAAGGGGGGCGCGGAGACCCAGTACTTC,CASSFKGGAETQYF
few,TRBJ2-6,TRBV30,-,TGTGCCTGGTCCGGGGGCCCTGGGGCCAACGTCCTGACTTTC,CAWSGGPGANVLTF
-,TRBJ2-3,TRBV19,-,TGTGCCAGTAGTCTAGGAGGAGGTTCAGATACGCAGTATTTT,CASSLGGGSDTQYF
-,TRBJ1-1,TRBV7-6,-,TGTGCCAGCAGCCCAGACCCGGTGAACACTGAAGCTTTCTTT,CASSPDPVNTEAFF
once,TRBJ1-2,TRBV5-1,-,TGCGCCAGCAGCCTGACCTTCGCCCCGGGGGGCTACACCTTC,CASSLTFAPGGYTF
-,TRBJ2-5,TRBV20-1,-,TGCAGTGCTTTCAAGGGGGAGACCCAGTACTTC,CSAFKGETQYF
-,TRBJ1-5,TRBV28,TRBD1,TGTGCCACACAGGGGGTAGGCAATCAGCCCCAGCATTTT,CATQGVGNQPQHF
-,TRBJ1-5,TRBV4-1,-,TGCGCCAGCAGCCAAGAAAATTATCAGCCCCAGCATTTT,CASSQENYQPQHF
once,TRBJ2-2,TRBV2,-,TGTGCCACCGCAGCGGAAACACTGAGGGCCGGGGAGCTGTTTTTT,CATAAETLRAGELFF
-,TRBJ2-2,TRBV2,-,TGTGCCTCTAACAGGGAGGTGGGCGGGGAGCTGTTTTTT,CASNREVGGELFF